This TCR beta chain was found in a study of T cell repertoires in cytomegalovirus infection. About the study: HLA-C-restricted CMV epitopes, recently identified, and well-studied HLA-B-restricted ones were used by the study. TCR beta signatures that were public indicated CMV infection and matching HLA type. Study-level results: HLA-C-restricted CMV-specific TCR beta clonotypes prevailed in the ex vivo response.

Of note for this clonotype: The antigen is undetermined.

CDR1 is LNHDA, CDR2 SQIVND, per germline (reference sequence). Trimming cost V 10 bases and J 3 bases, with 10 bases left between them. The CDR3 covers 12 residues. TCRdb passed the reads through MiXCR, listing each CDR3 protein once. Of 830,000 or so distinct CDR3 sequences detected, approximately 32% appear once; the ten largest clones hold approximately 13%. The chain employs TRBV19 and TRBJ1-5, with D tentatively TRBD1 (6 bases). Sequenced here: cultured CD8+ T cells from PBMCs, sampled from culture after CMV antigen stimulation. This clonotype was obtained from a human donor in good health (CMV status not recorded). Some clones in this sample may be carry-over from other donors' samples. The CDR3: CATGDNNQPQHF. In DNA, the CDR3 is TGTGCCACCGGGGACAACAATCAGCCCCAGCATTTT.